Listed here are 6 T cell receptor beta chains from one sample, sequenced in a study of blood T cell repertoires in COVID-19. TCRdb keeps only in-frame clones here, not all; method: immunoSEQ multiplex PCR. The sample has more than 70,000 clones; less than 90% are singletons. Sample: peripheral blood. The source of these receptors is an elderly woman with acute or convalescent COVID-19.

V gene TRBV10-3 combines with J gene TRBJ2-7; TRBD1 matches at 8 bases. The CDR3 is 14 amino acids. The trim removed 10 bases at V and 0 bases at J, leaving 8 bases unmatched. Germline V CDR1 and CDR2: ENHRY, SYGVKD. The CDR3 sequence is CATTGTGVSYEQYF. The CDR3 DNA reads as TGTGCCACCACCGGGACAGGCGTCTCCTACGAGCAGTACTTC.

The chain uses TRBV5-5 and TRBJ2-7, with D possibly being TRBD1 (7 bases). The CDR3 contains 15 residues. V was cut by 1 base and J by 3 bases, with 14 bases left in between. Looked up from germline, CDR1 is SGHKS and CDR2 is YYEKEE (reference sequence). The CDR3 is CASSLSPGGNYEQYF. The CDR3 nucleotides read TGTGCCAGCAGCTTGTCGCCAGGGGGGAACTACGAGCAGTACTTC.

This chain joins TRBV5-1 and TRBJ1-6; D is uncertain. Germline V gene data show CDR1 as SGHRS and CDR2 as YFSETQ. This CDR3 has 13 amino acids. Trimming took 4 bases from V and 7 from J, leaving 9 bases between them. CDR3 region: CASSNYQNSPLHF. In DNA, the CDR3 is TGCGCCAGCAGCAACTATCAGAATTCACCCCTCCACTTT.

This chain connects TRBV2 to TRBJ2-3, with TRBD1 matching over 7 bases. The CDR3 covers 12 residues. Germline CDR1 and CDR2: SNHLY and FYNNEI. Trimming at V came to 6 bases and at J to 4 bases, leaving 1 base not matched to a gene. CDR3 DNA sequence: TGTGCCAGCAGGGGGACAGCAGATACGCAGTATTTT. Protein sequence: CASRGTADTQYF.

Points on this clone: Sequence at one end of the junction differs from germline and may be a read error. The same CDR3 arises from other DNA sequences in this sample as well. This chain links TRBV6-5 with TRBJ1-5; 12 bases match TRBD1. Per the germline V gene, CDR1 is MNHEY and CDR2 is SVGAGI. The CDR3 spans 14 residues. The CDR3 nucleotides read TGTGCCAGCAGAGGGACAGGGGGCAACCAGCCCCAGCATTTT. Residues: CASRGTGGNQPQHF.

J is TRBJ2-5 and V is TRBV5-1; 14 nucleotides agree with TRBD2. CDR3 length equals 15 residues. From germline, CDR1 is SGHRS and CDR2 YFSETQ. Trimming removed 3 bases from V and 4 bases from J; junction bases left unmatched: 2. CDR3: CASSSGTSGGETQYF. DNA for the CDR3: TGCGCCAGCAGCTCCGGGACTAGCGGGGGAGAGACCCAGTACTTC.